This T cell receptor (beta chain) was found in a study of blood T cells in healthy people across ages. Study-level results: It was the long-lived donors that had more naive CD4+ cells and higher diversity than aged donors.

PCR was performed a second time for about 6 to 11 cycles using a sample-barcoded 5' primer and a J-beta primer mix. One entry per CDR3 protein results from TCRdb running MiXCR on the 5' RACE reads. The sample contains about 620,000 distinct CDR3 sequences, 40% to 65% of which appear only once. About this clonotype itself: The antigen is unknown. Since a much larger clone is just one base distant, this may be a read error.

Per sample, extraction of total RNA gave at least 5 micrograms in every case. The CDR3 covers 14 residues. Between the trimmed V and J ends, which lost 1 base and 2 bases, there was a span of 7 bases. Germline loops: CDR1 SGHVS, CDR2 FNYEAQ. Sequenced sample: blood. This clonotype was sampled from a woman aged 80 or over in good health. The chain couples TRBV7-6 to TRBJ2-3; D is perhaps TRBD2 (5 bases). The CDR3 DNA follows: TGTGCCAGCAGCTTAGTCGGGAACACAGATACGCAGTATTTT. Translated: CASSLVGNTDTQYF.